This record concerns one T cell receptor (beta chain) sequence. Its antigen remains unidentified. Base qualities were left out, and no much larger clone turns up one base away. This specimen belongs to a study of technical replicates of blood from a handful of donors (dated by TCRdb to the late 2010s). Library prep was done by the immunoSEQ multiplex PCR assay. This immuneACCESS table, as held by TCRdb, lists in-frame sequences with V and J called but not all clones. Of the missing ones, under half trace to an unresolved V gene in checked studies; the others have no known cause. This sample has 70,000 to 95,000 clones in its table, and approximately 95% of those were observed once. The ten largest clonotypes hold roughly 0.25% of the sample. CDR3 length: 14 amino acids, cysteine to phenylalanine. CDR3 DNA only is kept here, 42 bases in frame from base 1. A distance of 12 bases separates the germline ends of V and J, which lose 2 bases and 4 bases respectively. Via the germline V gene, CDR1 is SGHRS and CDR2 YFSETQ.

Sequencing was carried out using T cells isolated from PBMCs. The chain joins TRBV5-1 to TRBJ2-5; tentative D gene TRBD1, with 6 bases matching. The source is a human donor in good health. The bases read TGCGCCAGCAGCTTCCAGGGGTTTACAGAGACCCAGTACTTC. Its coded protein is CASSFQGFTETQYF. Full variable domain (CDR3 extended with the reference TRBV5-1 and TRBJ2-5 proteins): KAGVTQTPRYLIKTRGQQVTLSCSPISGHRSVSWYQQTPGQGLQFLFEYFSETQRNKGNFPGRFSGRQFSNSRSEMNVSTLELGDSALYLCASSFQGFTETQYFGPGTRLLVL.